The T cell receptor (beta chain) described here comes from a study of blood T cell repertoires in COVID-19. Study-wide context: The samples span acute and convalescent COVID-19 from the United States, Italy and Spain.

Resolution of symptoms, clearance, or two negative PCRs was present in recovered Cohort 3 donors. The CDR3 is 11 residues long. Germline V CDR1 and CDR2: SGDLS, YYNGEE. V was cut by 6 bases and J by 6 bases, with 7 bases left in between. The protocol was immunoSEQ multiplex PCR, while the TCRdb copy is restricted to in-frame clones and leaves out a portion. There are approximately 130,000 clones in the sample; 80% to 85% occur only once, and 15% to 20% lies in the top ten. This chain uses TRBV9 with TRBJ2-1, with D hard to call. This receptor was identified in a man between 25 and 39 years old who had recovered from COVID-19. The sequencing sample was made of PBMCs or T cells enriched from blood (not recorded which). The CDR3 loop is CASTSGNEQFF. DNA for the CDR3: TGTGCCAGCACCTCGGGCAATGAGCAGTTCTTC. The variable domain in full, with the rest retrieved from reference TRBV9 and TRBJ2-1, is DSGVTQTPKHLITATGQRVTLRCSPRSGDLSVYWYQQSLDQGLQFLIQYYNGEERAKGNILERFSAQQFPDLHSELNLSSLELGDSALYFCASTSGNEQFFGPGTRLTVL.